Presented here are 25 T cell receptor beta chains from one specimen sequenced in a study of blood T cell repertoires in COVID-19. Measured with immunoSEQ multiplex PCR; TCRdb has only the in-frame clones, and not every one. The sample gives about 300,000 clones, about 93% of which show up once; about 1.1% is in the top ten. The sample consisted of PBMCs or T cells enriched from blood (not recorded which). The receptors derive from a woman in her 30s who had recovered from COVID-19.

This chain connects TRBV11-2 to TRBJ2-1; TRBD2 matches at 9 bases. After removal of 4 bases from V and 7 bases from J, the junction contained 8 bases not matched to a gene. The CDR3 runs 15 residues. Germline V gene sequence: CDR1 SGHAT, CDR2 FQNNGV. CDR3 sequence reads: CASSSQGTSPNEQFF. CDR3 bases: TGTGCCAGCAGCTCCCAAGGGACTAGCCCAAATGAGCAGTTCTTC.

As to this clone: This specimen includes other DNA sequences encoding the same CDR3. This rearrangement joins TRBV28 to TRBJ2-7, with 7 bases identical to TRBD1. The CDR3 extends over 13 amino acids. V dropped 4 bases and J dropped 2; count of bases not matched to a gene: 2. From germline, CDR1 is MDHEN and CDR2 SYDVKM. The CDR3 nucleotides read TGTGCCAGCAGTTCGGGACAGACCTACGAGCAGTACTTC. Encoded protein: CASSSGQTYEQYF.

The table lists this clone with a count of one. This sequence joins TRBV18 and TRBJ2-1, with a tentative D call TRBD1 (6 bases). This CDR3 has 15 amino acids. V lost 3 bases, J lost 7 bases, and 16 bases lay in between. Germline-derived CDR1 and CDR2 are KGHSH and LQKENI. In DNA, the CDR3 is TGTGCCAGCTCACCCCAGGGGCATCTAGGGAATGAGCAGTTCTTC. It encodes CASSPQGHLGNEQFF.

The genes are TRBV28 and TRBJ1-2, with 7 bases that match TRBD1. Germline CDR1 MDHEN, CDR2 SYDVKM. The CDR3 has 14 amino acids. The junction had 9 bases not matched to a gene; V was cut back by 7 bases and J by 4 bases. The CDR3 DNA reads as TGTGCCAGCAAATACCCAGGGGGAAGCTATGGCTACACCTTC. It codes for CASKYPGGSYGYTF.

In DNA form, the CDR3 reads TGTGCCAGCAGCTTTTGGGGGCGGAGGACCCAGTACTTC. This encodes CASSFWGRRTQYF. The chain recombines TRBV5-6 with TRBJ2-5, with D possibly TRBD1 on 6 matching bases. Trimming stripped 2 bases from V and 7 bases from J, with 12 bases between. The CDR3 is 13 residues long. CDR1 is SGHDT and CDR2 is YYEEEE in the germline V gene.

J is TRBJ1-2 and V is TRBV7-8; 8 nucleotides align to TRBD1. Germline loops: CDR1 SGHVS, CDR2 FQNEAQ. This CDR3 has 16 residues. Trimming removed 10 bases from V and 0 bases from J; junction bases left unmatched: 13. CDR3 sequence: CAIQKRAGGANYGYTF. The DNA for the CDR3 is TGTGCCATCCAGAAAAGGGCAGGGGGCGCTAACTATGGCTACACCTTC. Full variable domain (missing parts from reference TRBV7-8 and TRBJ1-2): GAGVSQSPRYKVAKRGQDVALRCDPISGHVSLFWYQQALGQGPEFLTYFQNEAQLDKSGLPSDRFFAERPEGSVSTLKIQRTQQEDSAVYLCAIQKRAGGANYGYTFGSGTRLTVV.

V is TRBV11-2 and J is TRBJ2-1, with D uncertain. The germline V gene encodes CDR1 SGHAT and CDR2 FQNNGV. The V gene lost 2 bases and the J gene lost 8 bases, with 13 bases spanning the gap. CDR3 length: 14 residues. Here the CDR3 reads CASSLRSGGYEQFF. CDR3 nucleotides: TGTGCCAGCAGCTTAAGGTCGGGTGGGTATGAGCAGTTCTTC.

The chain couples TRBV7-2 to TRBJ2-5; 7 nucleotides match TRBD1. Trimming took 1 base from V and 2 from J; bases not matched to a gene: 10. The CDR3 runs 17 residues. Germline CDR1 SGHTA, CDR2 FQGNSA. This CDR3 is CASSLVTTGAGQETQYF. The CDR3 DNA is TGTGCCAGCAGCTTAGTCACAACAGGGGCGGGTCAAGAGACCCAGTACTTC.

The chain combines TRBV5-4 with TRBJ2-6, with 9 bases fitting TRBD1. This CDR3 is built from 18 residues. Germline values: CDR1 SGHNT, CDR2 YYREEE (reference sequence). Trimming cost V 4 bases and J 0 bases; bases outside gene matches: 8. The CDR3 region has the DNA TGTGCCAGCAGCCCGCCGGGACAGGGCGTCTCTGGGGCCAACGTCCTGACTTTC. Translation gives CASSPPGQGVSGANVLTF. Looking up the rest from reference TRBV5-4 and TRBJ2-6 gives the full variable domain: ETGVTQSPTHLIKTRGQQVTLRCSSQSGHNTVSWYQQALGQGPQFIFQYYREEENGRGNFPPRFSGLQFPNYSSELNVNALELDDSALYLCASSPPGQGVSGANVLTFGAGSRLTVL.

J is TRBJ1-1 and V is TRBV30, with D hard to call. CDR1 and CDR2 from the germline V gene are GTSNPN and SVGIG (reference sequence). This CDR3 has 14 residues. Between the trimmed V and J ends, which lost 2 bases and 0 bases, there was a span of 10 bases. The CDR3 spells CAWSNGLMNTEAFF. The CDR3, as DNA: TGTGCCTGGAGTAATGGACTGATGAACACTGAAGCTTTCTTT.

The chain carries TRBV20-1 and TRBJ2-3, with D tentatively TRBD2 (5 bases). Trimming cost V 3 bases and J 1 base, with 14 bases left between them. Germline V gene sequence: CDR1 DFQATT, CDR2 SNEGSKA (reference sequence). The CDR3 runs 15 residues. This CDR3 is CSASDRPRGTDTQYF. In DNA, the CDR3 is TGCAGTGCTAGTGATAGGCCGCGGGGCACAGATACGCAGTATTTT.

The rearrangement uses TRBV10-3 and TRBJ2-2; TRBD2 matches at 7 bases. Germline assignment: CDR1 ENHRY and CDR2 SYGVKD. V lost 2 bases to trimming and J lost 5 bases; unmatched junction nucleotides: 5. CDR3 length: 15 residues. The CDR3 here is CAISEPLASTGELFF. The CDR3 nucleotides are TGTGCCATCAGTGAGCCACTAGCGTCTACCGGGGAGCTGTTTTTT.

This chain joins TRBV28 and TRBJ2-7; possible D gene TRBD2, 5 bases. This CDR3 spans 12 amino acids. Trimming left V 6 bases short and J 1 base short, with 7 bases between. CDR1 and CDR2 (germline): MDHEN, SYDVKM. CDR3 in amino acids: CASRQRSYEQYF. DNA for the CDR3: TGTGCCAGCAGGCAGCGGTCCTACGAGCAGTACTTC.

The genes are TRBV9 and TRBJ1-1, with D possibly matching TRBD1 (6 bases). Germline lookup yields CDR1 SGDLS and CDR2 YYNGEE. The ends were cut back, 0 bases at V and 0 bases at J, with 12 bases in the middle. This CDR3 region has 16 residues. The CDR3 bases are TGTGCCAGCAGCGTAGACCAGGGGCTATTGAACACTGAAGCTTTCTTT. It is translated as CASSVDQGLLNTEAFF.

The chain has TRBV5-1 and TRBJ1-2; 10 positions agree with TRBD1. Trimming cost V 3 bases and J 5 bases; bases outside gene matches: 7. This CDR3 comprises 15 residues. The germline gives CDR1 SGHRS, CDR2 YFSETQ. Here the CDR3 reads CASSYGQGGAYGYTF. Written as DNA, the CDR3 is TGCGCCAGCAGCTACGGACAGGGGGGCGCGTATGGCTACACCTTC.

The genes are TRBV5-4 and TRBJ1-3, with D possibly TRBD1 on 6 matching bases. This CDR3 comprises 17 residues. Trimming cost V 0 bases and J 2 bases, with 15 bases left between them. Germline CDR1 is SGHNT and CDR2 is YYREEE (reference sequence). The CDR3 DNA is TGTGCCAGCAGCTTGGAGAATCCACAGGGAACTGGAAACACCATATATTTT. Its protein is CASSLENPQGTGNTIYF.

As DNA, the CDR3 is TGCGCCAGCAGCTTGGCCGGGACAGTGGATCAGCCCCAGCATTTT. As protein: CASSLAGTVDQPQHF. The rearrangement joins TRBV5-1 to TRBJ1-5, with TRBD1 matching over 7 bases. The CDR3 consists of 15 residues. Germline V gene lookup returns CDR1 SGHRS and CDR2 YFSETQ. V lost 0 bases, J lost 5 bases, and 5 bases stayed unmatched.

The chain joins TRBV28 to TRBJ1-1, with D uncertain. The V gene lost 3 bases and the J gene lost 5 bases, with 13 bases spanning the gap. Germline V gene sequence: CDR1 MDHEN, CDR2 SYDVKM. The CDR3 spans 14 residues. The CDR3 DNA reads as TGTGCCAGCAGTTTGTCCGGGGATGGGACTGAAGCTTTCTTT. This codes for CASSLSGDGTEAFF.

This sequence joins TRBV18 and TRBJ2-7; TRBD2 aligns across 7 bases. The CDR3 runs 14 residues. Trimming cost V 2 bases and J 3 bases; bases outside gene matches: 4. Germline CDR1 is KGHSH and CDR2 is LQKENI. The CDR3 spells CASSPSASGYEQYF. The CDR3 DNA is TGTGCCAGCTCACCATCGGCTAGCGGCTACGAGCAGTACTTC.

CDR3 residues: CASSLLGALVNEQFF. CDR3 in DNA: TGTGCCAGCAGCTTGCTGGGGGCGTTGGTTAATGAGCAGTTCTTC. V gene TRBV5-6 combines with J gene TRBJ2-1, with D possibly being TRBD1 (6 bases). The V end lost 1 base, the J end lost 7 bases, and 15 bases lay between the germline ends. The germline V gene has CDR1 SGHDT and CDR2 YYEEEE. The CDR3 runs 15 residues.

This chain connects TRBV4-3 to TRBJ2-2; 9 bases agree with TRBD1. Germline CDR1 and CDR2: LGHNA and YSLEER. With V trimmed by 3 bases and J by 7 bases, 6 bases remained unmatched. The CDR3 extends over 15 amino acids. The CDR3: CASSQTGGGGGELFF. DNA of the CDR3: TGCGCCAGCAGCCAGACAGGGGGGGGTGGCGGGGAGCTGTTTTTT.

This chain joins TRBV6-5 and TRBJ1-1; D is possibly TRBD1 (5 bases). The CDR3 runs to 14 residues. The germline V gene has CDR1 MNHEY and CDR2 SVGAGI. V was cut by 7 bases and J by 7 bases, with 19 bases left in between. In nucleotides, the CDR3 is TGTGCCAGCATCTCAAGGGGAGGGGCGGGTGAAGCTTTCTTT. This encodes CASISRGGAGEAFF.

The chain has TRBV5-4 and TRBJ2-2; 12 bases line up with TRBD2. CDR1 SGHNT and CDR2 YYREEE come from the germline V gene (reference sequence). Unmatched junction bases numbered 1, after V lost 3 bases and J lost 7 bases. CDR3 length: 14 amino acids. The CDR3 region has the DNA TGTGCCAGCAGCTCTAGCGGGAGGGTCGGGGAGCTGTTTTTT. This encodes CASSSSGRVGELFF.

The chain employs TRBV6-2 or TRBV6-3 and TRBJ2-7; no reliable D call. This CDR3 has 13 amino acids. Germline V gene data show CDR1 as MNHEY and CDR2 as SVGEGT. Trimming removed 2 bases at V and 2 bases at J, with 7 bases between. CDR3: CASSYDPAYEQYF. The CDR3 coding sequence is TGTGCCAGCAGTTACGATCCGGCCTACGAGCAGTACTTC.

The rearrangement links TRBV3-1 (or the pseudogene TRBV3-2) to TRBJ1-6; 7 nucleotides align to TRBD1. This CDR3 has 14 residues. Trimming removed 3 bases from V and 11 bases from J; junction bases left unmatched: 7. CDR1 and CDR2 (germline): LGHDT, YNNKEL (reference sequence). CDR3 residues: CASSQGQRIPPLHF. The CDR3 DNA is TGTGCCAGCAGCCAGGGACAGAGAATTCCACCCCTCCACTTT.